This entry lists 5 T cell receptor beta chains sequenced from one sample in a study of blood T cells in healthy people across ages. Primed by a sample-barcoded 5' primer and a J-beta primer mix, a second PCR proceeded for about 6 to 11 cycles. TCRdb re-called the 5' RACE reads with MiXCR, one entry per CDR3 protein. The data show hundreds of thousands of distinct CDR3 sequences, approximately 40% seen once. Sequencing was carried out using blood. These receptors were obtained from a man older than 75 in good health.

This clonotype came up a few times. The gene calls are TRBV4-2 and TRBJ2-3; 9 bases line up with TRBD1. The germline V gene encodes CDR1 LGHNA and CDR2 YNFKEQ. Losses at the gene ends were 1 base for V and 2 bases for J; bases not matched to a gene: 4. The CDR3 has 16 amino acids. CDR3 coding DNA: TGTGCCAGCAGCCAAGGGGGACAGGGAGACACAGATACGCAGTATTTT. Protein sequence: CASSQGGQGDTDTQYF.

This clonotype was picked up many times. This sequence joins TRBV5-1 and TRBJ2-4, with D maybe TRBD1 (6 bases). CDR1 is SGHRS and CDR2 is YFSETQ in the germline V gene. V lost 1 base and J lost 6, with 14 bases in between. CDR3 length: 15 residues. Here the CDR3 reads CASSLTQGLGNIQYF. CDR3 coding DNA: TGCGCCAGCAGCTTGACCCAGGGGCTGGGAAACATTCAGTACTTC.

This clonotype occurred once. This chain joins TRBV12-3 or TRBV12-4 and TRBJ1-5; D is undetermined. The CDR3 loop spans 14 amino acids. Between the trimmed V and J ends, which lost 6 bases and 0 bases, there was a span of 9 bases. In DNA, the CDR3 is TGTGCCAGCAGGGGCTGGGATAGCAATCAGCCCCAGCATTTT. Translation: CASRGWDSNQPQHF.

The chain is built from TRBV5-1 and TRBJ2-1; TRBD2 aligns across 8 bases. TRBJ2-7 explains the end of the DNA better; the J call may be wrong. The germline V gene has CDR1 SGHRS and CDR2 YFSETQ. The CDR3 is 16 residues long. In DNA, the CDR3 is TGCGCCAGCAATCCGCGGGGGGCGAGCTCCTACAATGAGCAGTACTTC. Encoded protein: CASNPRGASSYNEQYF.

The V call is TRBV7-2, the J call TRBJ2-7, with 10 positions matching TRBD1. The CDR3 loop spans 15 amino acids. Germline CDR1 is SGHTA and CDR2 is FQGNSA. V shed 7 bases and J 7 bases; nucleotides not matched to a gene: 13. In DNA form, the CDR3 reads TGTGCCAGCACCAAGGGGGACAGGGGAATTATTGAGCAGTACTTC. Translation gives CASTKGDRGIIEQYF.